The clone carrying this T cell receptor beta chain occurred a few times. It was with a sample-barcoded 5' primer and a J-beta primer mix that a second PCR of roughly 7 to 12 cycles was run. One entry per CDR3 protein results from TCRdb running MiXCR on the 5' RACE reads. The repertoire holds over 1,500,000 distinct CDR3 sequences, with about two fifths as singletons. This specimen comes from a study of blood T cells in healthy people across ages. The CDR3 has 15 amino acids. Deletions cut 1 base from V and 4 bases from J, with 12 bases between. The germline gives CDR1 SGHTA, CDR2 FQGNSA. The chain couples TRBV7-2 to TRBJ2-3; D possibly corresponds to TRBD2 (5 bases). This receptor was taken from a human donor in good health. Sample: blood. The CDR3 sequence: CASSLETRGPDTQYF. The CDR3, as DNA: TGTGCCAGCAGCTTAGAAACTAGAGGCCCAGATACGCAGTATTTT. Based on the CDR3 plus reference TRBV7-2 and TRBJ2-3, the full variable domain is GAGVSQSPSNKVTEKGKDVELRCDPISGHTALYWYRQSLGQGLEFLIYFQGNSAPDKSGLPSDRFSAERTGGSVSTLTIQRTQQEDSAVYLCASSLETRGPDTQYFGPGTRLTVL.